The rows below give T cell receptor beta chains drawn from one sample of a study of identical twins. TCRdb recomputed calls from the 5' RACE reads with MiXCR, one row per CDR3 protein. The sample lists around 960,000 distinct CDR3 sequences; 9% to 15% were seen once. This sample also belongs to another study, concerning yellow fever vaccine responses in identical twins.

The sequencing input was PBMCs. These receptors all stem from a woman between 18 and 30 years old in good health. CDR3s include the opening cysteine and the closing phenylalanine or tryptophan. D genes are given only for firm matches. Rows may omit the clone size; those that give it use once, few, many or a size class.

many	TRBD2	TRBJ2-3	TRBV5-1	TGCGCCAGCAGCGAACTAGCGGGAGCAGTGACAGATACGCAGTATTTT	CASSELAGAVTDTQYF
NA	TRBD1	TRBJ2-3	TRBV12-3/TRBV12-4	TGTGCCAGCAGGGAACAAGGGACAGTTCCGGTAGATACGCAGTATTTT	CASREQGTVPVDTQYF
few	TRBD2	TRBJ2-1	TRBV3-1	TGTGCCAGCAGCCAGACTAGCGGGACGAATGAGCAGTTCTTC	CASSQTSGTNEQFF
few	NA	TRBJ2-7	TRBV3-1	TGTGCCAGCAGCCGCTCCTCGGGCGGCTCCTACGAGCAGTACTTC	CASSRSSGGSYEQYF
few	TRBD1	TRBJ2-3	TRBV4-1	TGCGCCAGCAGGCTGCTTTTAAGGACAGGTGACACAGATACGCAGTATTTT	CASRLLLRTGDTDTQYF
few	NA	TRBJ2-3	TRBV5-6	TGTGCCAGCAGCTTGGCCTTTGGGGTATCTCTAGATACGCAGTATTTT	CASSLAFGVSLDTQYF
NA	TRBD2	TRBJ2-7	TRBV20-1	TGCAGTGCTAGAGCCGGGACTAGCGGATACGAGCAGTACTTC	CSARAGTSGYEQYF
few	NA	TRBJ2-7	TRBV4-1	TGCGCCAGCAGCCGACTCACGGGGACCTACGAGCAGTACTTC	CASSRLTGTYEQYF
many	TRBD1	TRBJ2-1	TRBV12-3/TRBV12-4	TGTGCCAGCACTCAGGGGGTGAGAGACAATGAGCAGTTCTTC	CASTQGVRDNEQFF
few	TRBD2	TRBJ2-2	TRBV29-1	TGCAGCGTTGTCCCTAGCGGGGACTTTAAGGGGACCGGGGAGCTGTTTTTT	CSVVPSGDFKGTGELFF
few	TRBD2	TRBJ2-5	TRBV5-1	TGCGCCAGCAGCGCTGGGGGACTACCTCAAGAGACCCAGTACTTC	CASSAGGLPQETQYF
many	NA	TRBJ2-2	TRBV12-3/TRBV12-4	TGTGCCAGCAGGTACAGACAGATTCTGACCGGGGAGCTGTTTTTT	CASRYRQILTGELFF
NA	NA	TRBJ1-1	TRBV18	TGTGCCAGCTCACCAGAAGTTAACACTGAAGCTTTCTTT	CASSPEVNTEAFF
NA	NA	TRBJ1-5	TRBV4-1	TGCGCCAGCAGCCAAGATCGTTATCAGCCCCAGCATTTT	CASSQDRYQPQHF
few	NA	TRBJ2-1	TRBV5-6	TGTGCCAGCAGCTCGGGACCGGCGGAGTTCTTC	CASSSGPAEFF
few	TRBD2	TRBJ2-3	TRBV7-9	TGTGCCAGCAGCTTAAACCTGGCGGGAGGGATCACAGATACGCAGTATTTT	CASSLNLAGGITDTQYF
few	TRBD1	TRBJ2-2	TRBV9	TGTGCCAGCAGCGTAGCCCCAGGGGGAAACACCGGGGAGCTGTTTTTT	CASSVAPGGNTGELFF
once	TRBD1	TRBJ2-1	TRBV20-1	TGCAGTGCTAGTTGGGGACAGGGCTACAATGAGCAGTTCTTC	CSASWGQGYNEQFF
NA	NA	TRBJ2-3	TRBV20-1	TGCAGTGCTAGAGTCGGGAGTGAGGCAGATACGCAGTATTTT	CSARVGSEADTQYF
NA	TRBD2	TRBJ2-3	TRBV20-1	TGCAGTGCCCCGGGCCTAGCGGCCACAGATACGCAGTATTTT	CSAPGLAATDTQYF
NA	NA	TRBJ2-3	TRBV6-2/TRBV6-3	TGTGCCAGCAGAACCCACATTAGGACAGACGCGCCAGATACGCAGTATTTT	CASRTHIRTDAPDTQYF
NA	NA	TRBJ2-3	TRBV11-2	TGTGCCAGCAGCTTGGGGTGGGCGGGCACCAGCACAGATACGCAGTATTTT	CASSLGWAGTSTDTQYF
NA	NA	TRBJ2-3	TRBV5-6	TGTGCCAGCAGCTTGAGACTTTCACCTAGCACAGATACGCAGTATTTT	CASSLRLSPSTDTQYF
few	TRBD2	TRBJ2-5	TRBV15	TGTGCCACCAGCAGAGCGTCCGGACTAGCGGGAGTTGCTTCAGAGACCCAGTACTTC	CATSRASGLAGVASETQYF
NA	NA	TRBJ2-1	TRBV18	TGTGCCAGCTCACCACCGAGGGACTCCACAGCGCGCTCCTACAATGAGCAGTTCTTC	CASSPPRDSTARSYNEQFF
few	TRBD1	TRBJ1-4	TRBV6-1	TGTGCCAGCAGTCCCCCGGGACAGGAGAATGAAAAACTGTTTTTT	CASSPPGQENEKLFF
NA	TRBD2	TRBJ2-3	TRBV2	TGTGCCAGCAGTATCACTAGCGGGGCGATGGGTAGCACAGATACGCAGTATTTT	CASSITSGAMGSTDTQYF
few	NA	TRBJ1-1	TRBV9	TGTGCCAGCAGCCCCGGGTACGTGGGCTTCTTT	CASSPGYVGFF
few	TRBD1	TRBJ1-2	TRBV29-1	TGCAGCGACCGACAGGGACATGGCTACACCTTC	CSDRQGHGYTF
few	NA	TRBJ1-4	TRBV20-1	TGCAGTGCAGGCGTAGAAAAACTGTTTTTT	CSAGVEKLFF
NA	NA	TRBJ2-2	TRBV12-3/TRBV12-4	TGTGCCAGCAGTTTACGAGGTGGTGCCGGGGAGCTGTTTTTT	CASSLRGGAGELFF
NA	NA	TRBJ2-1	TRBV12-3/TRBV12-4	TGTGCCAGCAAAGGCCCCTCCTACAATGAGCAGTTCTTC	CASKGPSYNEQFF
many	NA	TRBJ2-2	TRBV7-9	TGTGCCAGCAGCCTGGGGATTTCTGACACCGGGGAGCTGTTTTTT	CASSLGISDTGELFF
NA	NA	TRBJ2-2	TRBV20-1	TGCAGTGCTCCGGGGACGTCGTGGCCCGGGGAGCTGTTTTTT	CSAPGTSWPGELFF
NA	TRBD2	TRBJ2-1	TRBV5-1	TGCGCCAGTAGCTTGAGTGACGGGGGGGCGGTTGGTGAGCAGTTCTTC	CASSLSDGGAVGEQFF
NA	NA	TRBJ2-1	TRBV19	TGTGCCAGTAAGGTGACCCCATGGAGGAATGAGCAGTTCTTC	CASKVTPWRNEQFF
NA	TRBD2	TRBJ2-2	TRBV4-2	TGTGCCAGCAGCCTAAAAGGGACTACAAACACCGGGGAGCTGTTTTTT	CASSLKGTTNTGELFF
many	NA	TRBJ2-2	TRBV2	TGTGCCAGCAGTACGGTAACCGGGGAGCTGTTTTTT	CASSTVTGELFF
NA	TRBD2	TRBJ2-1	TRBV3-1	TGTGCCTGCACCCAAGGACCCACTAGCGGGAGGATCAATGAGCAGTTCTTC	CACTQGPTSGRINEQFF
many	NA	TRBJ1-5	TRBV6-1	TGTGCCAGCGGGATTGCGGGGAATCAGCCCCAGCATTTT	CASGIAGNQPQHF
NA	TRBD1	TRBJ1-1	TRBV19	TGTGCCAGTAACCCTTTACCGGGACAGGGAGGGTGGAACACTGAAGCTTTCTTT	CASNPLPGQGGWNTEAFF
NA	NA	TRBJ2-2	TRBV4-2	TGTGCCAGCAGCCAGGCGGGCCCTGCGACCACCGGGGAGCTGTTTTTT	CASSQAGPATTGELFF
many	NA	TRBJ2-1	TRBV29-1	TGCAGCGTTGACGGATTGAAGAATGAGCAGTTCTTC	CSVDGLKNEQFF
few	TRBD2	TRBJ2-1	TRBV24-1	TGTGCCACCAGTGAAAGCCGCCGACTAGCGGGCTCCTACAATGAGCAGTTCTTC	CATSESRRLAGSYNEQFF
NA	NA	TRBJ2-1	TRBV2	TGTGCCAGCAGTGATTATCGGGGCAGGGTCAATGAGCAGTTCTTC	CASSDYRGRVNEQFF
NA	NA	TRBJ2-7	TRBV20-1	TGCAGTGCTAGAGATCTTAACCGTTTCCCATACGAGCAGTACTTC	CSARDLNRFPYEQYF
few	TRBD2	TRBJ2-3	TRBV12-5	TGTGCTAGTGGTCCAGGGACTAGCGGGGGGCCGAGCACAGATACGCAGTATTTT	CASGPGTSGGPSTDTQYF
many	NA	TRBJ1-1	TRBV10-3	TGTGCCATCAGTGAGATCCAGGGCGCTGAAGCTTTCTTT	CAISEIQGAEAFF
NA	TRBD2	TRBJ2-5	TRBV20-1	TGCAGTGCTTTCCCGGGACTAGCGGGAACCGCCCAGTACTTC	CSAFPGLAGTAQYF
few	NA	TRBJ1-5	TRBV2	TGTGCCAGCAGTGAAGAGACCGTTCTACTGCCCCAGCATTTT	CASSEETVLLPQHF
few	NA	TRBJ2-3	TRBV10-3	TGTGCCATCAGTGTATTGGGCACAGATACGCAGTATTTT	CAISVLGTDTQYF
few	NA	TRBJ2-5	TRBV7-2	TGTGCCAGCAGCTCCTTACAGGGTGAGACCCAGTACTTC	CASSSLQGETQYF
NA	NA	TRBJ2-3	TRBV20-1	TGCAGTGCCCATGCGGGGTCCCCGGATACGCAGTATTTT	CSAHAGSPDTQYF